This TCR beta chain was sequenced for a study of cytomegalovirus exposure and HLA in healthy donors. V gave up 6 bases and J gave up 3 bases; unmatched junction bases: 5. Germline CDR1 is MNHEY and CDR2 is SVGAGI. The CDR3 extends over 14 amino acids. PCR employed 60 Vbeta and 13 Jbeta primers. The data were produced by immunoSEQ multiplex PCR, yet TCRdb's version contains in-frame clones alone and is incomplete. The sample's table shows some 30,000 clones. The donors, nominally healthy at sampling, likely had unrecorded immune exposures. This sequence originates from a woman aged 40 to 55 in good health and CMV-seropositive. The chain links TRBV6-5 to TRBJ2-1; 7 nucleotides match TRBD2. Sequencing was done on a sample of PBMCs. The DNA for the CDR3 is TGTGCCAGCAGGTCTGGCGGGAGCTACAATGAGCAGTTCTTC. The encoded protein is CASRSGGSYNEQFF.